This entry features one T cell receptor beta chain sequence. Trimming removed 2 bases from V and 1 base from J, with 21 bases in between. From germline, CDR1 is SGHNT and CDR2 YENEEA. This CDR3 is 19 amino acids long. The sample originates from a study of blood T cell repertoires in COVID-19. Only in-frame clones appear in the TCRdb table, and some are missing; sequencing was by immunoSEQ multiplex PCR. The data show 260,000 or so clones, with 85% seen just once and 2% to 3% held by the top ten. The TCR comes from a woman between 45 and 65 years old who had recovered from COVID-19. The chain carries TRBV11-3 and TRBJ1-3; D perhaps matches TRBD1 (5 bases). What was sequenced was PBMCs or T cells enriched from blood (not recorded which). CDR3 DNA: TGTGCCAGCAGCTTACTCGGACACCCCGAGGATCGGTCTGGAAACACCATATATTTT. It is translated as CASSLLGHPEDRSGNTIYF.